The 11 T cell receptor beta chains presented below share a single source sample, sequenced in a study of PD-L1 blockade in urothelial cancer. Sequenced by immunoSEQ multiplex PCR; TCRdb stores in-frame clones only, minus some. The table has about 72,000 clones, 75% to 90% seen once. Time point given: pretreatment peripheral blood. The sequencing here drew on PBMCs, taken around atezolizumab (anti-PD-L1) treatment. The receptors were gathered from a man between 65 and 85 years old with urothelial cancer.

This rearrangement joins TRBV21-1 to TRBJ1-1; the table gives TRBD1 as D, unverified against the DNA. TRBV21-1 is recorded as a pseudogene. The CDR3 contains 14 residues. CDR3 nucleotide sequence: TGTGCCAGCAGCAACGACACCTTGAACACTGAAGCTTTCTTT. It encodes CASSNDTLNTEAFF.

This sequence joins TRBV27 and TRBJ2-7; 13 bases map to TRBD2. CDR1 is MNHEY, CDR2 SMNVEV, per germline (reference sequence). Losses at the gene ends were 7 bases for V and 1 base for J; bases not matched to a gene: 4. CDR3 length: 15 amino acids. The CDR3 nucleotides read TGTGCCAGCACAACTAGCGGGAGGGGATCCTACGAGCAGTACTTC. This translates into CASTTSGRGSYEQYF.

The CDR3, as DNA: TGTGCCAGCAGCCTAACCGGGACTAGCGGTTTCTCCTACAATGAGCAGTTCTTC. It codes for CASSLTGTSGFSYNEQFF. The J gene is TRBJ2-1, the V gene TRBV5-8, with TRBD2 matching 11 bases. Germline V gives CDR1 SGHTS, CDR2 YDEGEE. This CDR3 spans 18 amino acids. Losses at the gene ends were 4 bases for V and 0 bases for J; bases not matched to a gene: 9.

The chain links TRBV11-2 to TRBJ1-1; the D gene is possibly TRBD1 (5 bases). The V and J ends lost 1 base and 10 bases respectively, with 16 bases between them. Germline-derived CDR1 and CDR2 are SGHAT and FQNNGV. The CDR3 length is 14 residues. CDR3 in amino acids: CASSLGSMGGRAFF. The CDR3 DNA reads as TGTGCCAGCAGCTTAGGTTCTATGGGGGGGAGAGCTTTCTTT.

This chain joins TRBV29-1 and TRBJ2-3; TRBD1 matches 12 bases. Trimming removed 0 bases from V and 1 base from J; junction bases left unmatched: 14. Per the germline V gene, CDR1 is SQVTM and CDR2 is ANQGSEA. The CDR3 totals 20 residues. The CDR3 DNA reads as TGCAGCGTTGAAGACCCTCCCCCCGGGACAGGGGGCACCCGCACAGATACGCAGTATTTT. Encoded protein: CSVEDPPPGTGGTRTDTQYF.

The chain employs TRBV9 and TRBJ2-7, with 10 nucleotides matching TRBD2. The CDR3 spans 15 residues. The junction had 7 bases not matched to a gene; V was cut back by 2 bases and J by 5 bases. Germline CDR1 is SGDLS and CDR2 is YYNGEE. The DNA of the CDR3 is TGTGCCAGCAGCGTCGGGACTAGCGAGGCCCACGAGCAGTACTTC. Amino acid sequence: CASSVGTSEAHEQYF.

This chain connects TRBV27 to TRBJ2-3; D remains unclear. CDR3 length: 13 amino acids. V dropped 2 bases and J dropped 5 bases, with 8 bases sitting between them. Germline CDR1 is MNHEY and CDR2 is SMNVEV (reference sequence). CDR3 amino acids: CASSLRVLDTQYF. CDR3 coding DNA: TGTGCCAGCAGTTTACGTGTCTTAGATACGCAGTATTTT.

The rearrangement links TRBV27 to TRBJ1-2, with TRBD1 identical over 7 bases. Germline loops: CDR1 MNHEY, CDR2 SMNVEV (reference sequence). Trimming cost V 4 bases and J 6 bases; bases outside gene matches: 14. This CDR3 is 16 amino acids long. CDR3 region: CASSYSTPGQENGYTF. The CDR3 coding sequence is TGTGCCAGCAGTTACTCTACCCCAGGACAGGAGAATGGCTACACCTTC.

The CDR3 region has the DNA TGTGCCATCAGTGAGCCGGACAGCCCGAACACTGAAGCTTTCTTT. Translation gives CAISEPDSPNTEAFF. The chain employs TRBV10-3 and TRBJ1-1, with D perhaps matching TRBD1 (6 bases). V lost 2 bases and J 1 base, leaving 11 bases between the germline ends. Germline V lookup: CDR1 ENHRY, CDR2 SYGVKD. The CDR3 loop spans 15 amino acids.

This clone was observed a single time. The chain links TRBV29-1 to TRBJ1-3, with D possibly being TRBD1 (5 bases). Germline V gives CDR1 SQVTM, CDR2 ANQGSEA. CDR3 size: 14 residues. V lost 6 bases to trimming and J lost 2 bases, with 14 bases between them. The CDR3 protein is CSVLLTATGNTIYF. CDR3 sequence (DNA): TGCAGCGTCCTTTTGACAGCCACTGGAAACACCATATATTTT.

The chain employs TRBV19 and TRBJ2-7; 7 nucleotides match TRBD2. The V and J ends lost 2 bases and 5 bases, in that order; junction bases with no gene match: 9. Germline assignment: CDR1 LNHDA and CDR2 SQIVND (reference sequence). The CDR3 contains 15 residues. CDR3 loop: CASSIRPPGRNEQYF. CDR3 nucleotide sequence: TGTGCCAGTAGTATAAGGCCACCCGGGAGGAACGAGCAGTACTTC.